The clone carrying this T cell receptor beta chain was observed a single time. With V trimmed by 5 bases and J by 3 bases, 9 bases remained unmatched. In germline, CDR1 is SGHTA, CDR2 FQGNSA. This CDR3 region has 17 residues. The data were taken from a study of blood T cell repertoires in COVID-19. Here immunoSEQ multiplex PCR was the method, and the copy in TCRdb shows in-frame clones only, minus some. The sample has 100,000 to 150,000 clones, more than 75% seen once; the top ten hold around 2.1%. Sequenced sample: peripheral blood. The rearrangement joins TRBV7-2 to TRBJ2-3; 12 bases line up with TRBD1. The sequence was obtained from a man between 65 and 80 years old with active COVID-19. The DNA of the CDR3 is TGTGCCAGCAGCCTCTCCGGGACAGGGGGCGCGACAGATACGCAGTATTTT. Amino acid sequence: CASSLSGTGGATDTQYF.